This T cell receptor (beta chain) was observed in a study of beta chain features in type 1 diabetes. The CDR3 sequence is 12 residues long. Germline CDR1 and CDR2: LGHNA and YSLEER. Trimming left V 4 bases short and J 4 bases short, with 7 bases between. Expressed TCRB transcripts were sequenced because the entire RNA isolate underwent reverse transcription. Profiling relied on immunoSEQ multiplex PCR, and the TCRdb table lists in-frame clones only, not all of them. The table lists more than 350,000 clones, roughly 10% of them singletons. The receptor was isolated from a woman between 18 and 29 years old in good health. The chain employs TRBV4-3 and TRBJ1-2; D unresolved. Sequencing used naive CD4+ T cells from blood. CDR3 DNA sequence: TGCGCCAGCAGCCCGGGCGGCTATGGCTACACCTTC. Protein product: CASSPGGYGYTF.